The clone carrying this T cell receptor beta chain appeared a single time. Most PBMC samples had approximately 440 ng input DNA in six replicates. The data were produced by immunoSEQ multiplex PCR, yet TCRdb's version contains in-frame clones alone and is incomplete. In the table there are about 12,000 clones, roughly three fifths of which are singletons. The data stem from a study of neoadjuvant anti-PD-1 for oral cavity cancer. This sample comprised PBMCs, obtained before nivolumab (anti-PD-1) treatment. The receptor was derived from a person aged 35-79 years with oral cavity squamous cell carcinoma.

CDR3 region: CASSEQVFYSNQPQHF. In nucleotides, the CDR3 is TGTGCCAGCAGTGAACAAGTTTTTTATAGCAATCAGCCCCAGCATTTT. The chain is built from TRBV6-1 and TRBJ1-5; no firm D call. This CDR3 has 16 amino acids. Germline V gives CDR1 MNHNS, CDR2 SASEGT. Between the trimmed V and J ends, which lost 2 bases and 0 bases, there was a span of 11 bases.